These 30 T cell receptor beta chains came from one sample sequenced in a study of blood T cell repertoires in COVID-19. Method: immunoSEQ multiplex PCR; TCRdb's copy keeps in-frame clones and lacks some. Of 440,000 or so clones listed, around 89% were seen once; the top ten hold roughly 1.6%. The sequenced material came from peripheral blood. These receptor sequences come from a middle-aged woman with COVID-19, enrolled during active disease.

The chain joins TRBV20-1 to TRBJ1-3; D ambiguous. V shed 3 bases and J shed 6 bases, with 9 bases lying between them. Germline V gene data show CDR1 as DFQATT and CDR2 as SNEGSKA (reference sequence). The CDR3 has 12 amino acids. Here the CDR3 reads CSASFTVNTIYF. The DNA for the CDR3 is TGCAGTGCTAGTTTTACGGTAAACACCATATATTTT.

This chain links TRBV10-3 with TRBJ1-4; tentatively, D is TRBD1 (5 bases). The V and J ends lost 11 bases and 2 bases respectively, with 9 bases between them. CDR3 length: 12 amino acids. CDR1 ENHRY and CDR2 SYGVKD come from the germline V gene. The CDR3 DNA follows: TGTGCCGTCCGGGGGACTAATGAAAAACTGTTTTTT. Amino acid sequence: CAVRGTNEKLFF.

The chain carries TRBV27 and TRBJ2-3, with 7 bases that match TRBD2. The germline V gene encodes CDR1 MNHEY and CDR2 SMNVEV (reference sequence). The ends lost 6 bases at V and 0 bases at J; junction bases unmatched: 12. The CDR3 has 17 amino acids. CDR3 DNA: TGTGCCAGCAGGACCCTTGGGGGGGGGACTAGCACAGATACGCAGTATTTT. Translated, it gives CASRTLGGGTSTDTQYF.

V gene TRBV7-9 combines with J gene TRBJ1-1, with 7 nucleotides matching TRBD1. Trimming took 0 bases from V and 7 from J; bases not matched to a gene: 11. The CDR3 runs 16 residues. Germline CDR1 SEHNR, CDR2 FQNEAQ (reference sequence). The CDR3 sequence: CASSLALNSGTDEAFF. The CDR3 coding sequence is TGTGCCAGCAGCTTAGCGTTAAATTCCGGGACAGATGAAGCTTTCTTT.

This clone appeared a single time. The gene calls are TRBV3-1 (or the pseudogene TRBV3-2) and TRBJ2-5; 9 bases map to TRBD2. The germline gives CDR1 LGHDT, CDR2 YNNKEL (reference sequence). The V segment lost 3 bases and the J segment 2 bases; nucleotides outside the gene matches: 13. CDR3 length equals 18 residues. In DNA, the CDR3 is TGTGCCAGCAGCCACGTTCTGGAGAATAGCGGGGGACAAGAGACCCAGTACTTC. Protein: CASSHVLENSGGQETQYF.

Only one count was recorded for this clone. The J gene is TRBJ1-1, the V gene TRBV6-5; tentative D call: TRBD1 (6 bases). The CDR3 is made up of 15 amino acids. Germline lookup yields CDR1 MNHEY and CDR2 SVGAGI. V lost 5 bases and J 0 bases, leaving 13 bases between the germline ends. Written as DNA, the CDR3 is TGTGCCAGCAGTCCCTACAGGGCCATGAACACTGAAGCTTTCTTT. Protein: CASSPYRAMNTEAFF.

The chain carries TRBV27 and TRBJ1-1; D remains ambiguous. Trimming cost V 8 bases and J 8 bases, with 18 bases left between them. The CDR3 is 13 amino acids. Germline assignment: CDR1 MNHEY and CDR2 SMNVEV (reference sequence). The chain's CDR3 is CASRGLTSLEAFF. The CDR3 DNA is TGTGCCAGCCGAGGGTTAACCTCTTTGGAAGCTTTCTTT.

This chain joins TRBV2 and TRBJ1-4; 7 bases line up with TRBD1. This CDR3 region has 15 residues. Germline lookup yields CDR1 SNHLY and CDR2 FYNNEI. The V segment lost 4 bases and the J segment 7 bases; nucleotides outside the gene matches: 9. CDR3 sequence (DNA): TGTGCCAGCAGTGTGGGAAGGGGGCGTATTGAAAAACTGTTTTTT. Translated, it gives CASSVGRGRIEKLFF.

V usage is TRBV20-1 and J usage is TRBJ1-1, with D possibly TRBD1 on 5 matching bases. The CDR3 runs 10 residues. The germline V gene has CDR1 DFQATT and CDR2 SNEGSKA (reference sequence). The CDR3: CRQGFTEAFF. The CDR3 DNA sequence: TGCAGGCAGGGCTTCACTGAAGCTTTCTTT.

There are a few counts of this clone. V is TRBV5-4 and J is TRBJ1-2; D unclear. Germline V gene lookup returns CDR1 SGHNT and CDR2 YYREEE (reference sequence). The CDR3 runs 14 residues. Trimming removed 5 bases at V and 4 bases at J, with 15 bases between. CDR3 DNA sequence: TGTGCCAGCAGGGGGTTAGGGAGGATCTATGGCTACACCTTC. The encoded protein is CASRGLGRIYGYTF.

The chain is built from TRBV29-1 and TRBJ2-1; weak D call: TRBD2 (6 bases). From germline, CDR1 is SQVTM and CDR2 ANQGSEA. The V end was cut by 3 bases, the J end by 6 bases, with 12 bases between. This CDR3 has 13 amino acids. The CDR3 DNA reads TGCAGCGTTGAGAGGGTGGAGGGCAATGAGCAGTTCTTC. It is translated as CSVERVEGNEQFF.

The rearrangement links TRBV7-9 to TRBJ2-5; the match to TRBD2 covers 12 bases. Germline V CDR1 and CDR2: SEHNR, FQNEAQ (reference sequence). V shed 1 base, J shed 5 bases, and the junction held 5 bases outside the gene matches. The CDR3 covers 16 residues. The CDR3: CASSLGLAGVSETQYF. The CDR3, as DNA: TGTGCCAGCAGCTTAGGACTAGCGGGAGTTTCGGAGACCCAGTACTTC.

This clone was detected only once. This rearrangement joins TRBV9 to TRBJ2-7, with D tentatively TRBD2 (6 bases). V gave up 3 bases and J gave up 2 bases, with 15 bases separating them. There are 15 residues in the CDR3. Germline assignment: CDR1 SGDLS and CDR2 YYNGEE. The CDR3 nucleotides read TGTGCCAGCAGCGGAGAAACGGACTACGCCTACGAGCAGTACTTC. Protein sequence: CASSGETDYAYEQYF.

The rearrangement uses TRBV11-2 and TRBJ1-2; D unresolved. From germline, CDR1 is SGHAT and CDR2 FQNNGV. The CDR3 is made up of 12 amino acids. Deletions cut 4 bases from V and 9 bases from J, with 12 bases between. In DNA form, the CDR3 reads TGTGCCAGCAGCTCCGACCAGGCGCGCTACACCTTC. Amino acid sequence: CASSSDQARYTF.

This chain joins TRBV30 and TRBJ1-1; 8 nucleotides line up with TRBD1. V shed 5 bases and J 11 bases; nucleotides not matched to a gene: 16. Germline CDR1 reads GTSNPN; CDR2 reads SVGIG (reference sequence). This CDR3 comprises 14 residues. CDR3 in DNA: TGTGCCTGGTCCCTCGGCAGGGGGCCTGTGGAGGCTTTCTTT. It yields the protein CAWSLGRGPVEAFF.

The chain uses TRBV19 and TRBJ1-4; the D gene is possibly TRBD1 (5 bases). Germline V gives CDR1 LNHDA, CDR2 SQIVND (reference sequence). V gave up 3 bases and J gave up 7 bases, with 18 bases separating them. There are 16 residues in the CDR3. The CDR3 bases are TGTGCCAGTAGTATTGGTCTAGGACAACTGAGTGAAAAACTGTTTTTT. Translation gives CASSIGLGQLSEKLFF.

In this sample, this clone turned up a few times. V usage is TRBV6-5 and J usage is TRBJ1-1; D remains ambiguous. The CDR3 runs to 12 residues. CDR1 and CDR2 (germline): MNHEY, SVGAGI. V lost 2 bases to trimming and J lost 5 bases, with 6 bases between them. CDR3 DNA: TGTGCCAGCAGTTACGCGGGGACTGAAGCTTTCTTT. It is translated as CASSYAGTEAFF.

The chain recombines TRBV9 with TRBJ1-6; maybe TRBD1 (6 bases). The CDR3 has 16 residues. CDR1 and CDR2 (germline): SGDLS, YYNGEE. The V end was cut by 2 bases, the J end by 9 bases, with 18 bases between. The CDR3 region is CASSVAGGGGVSPLHF. CDR3 coding DNA: TGTGCCAGCAGCGTCGCAGGAGGGGGGGGCGTTTCACCCCTCCACTTT.

The chain carries TRBV27 and TRBJ2-7; a weak D match, TRBD1 (6 bases). The CDR3 extends over 13 amino acids. The V end was cut by 8 bases, the J end by 3 bases, with 14 bases between. Germline CDR1 reads MNHEY; CDR2 reads SMNVEV (reference sequence). This chain's CDR3 is CASLSPTGYEQYF. The CDR3 DNA reads as TGTGCCAGCCTTTCTCCGACAGGCTACGAGCAGTACTTC.

The chain is built from TRBV7-2 and TRBJ1-1; possible D gene TRBD1, 5 bases. Trimming stripped 5 bases from V and 4 bases from J, with 17 bases between. Per the germline V gene, CDR1 is SGHTA and CDR2 is FQGNSA. The CDR3 loop spans 15 amino acids. The DNA of the CDR3 is TGTGCCAGCAGCCCCAATAGGGGCCAGGGCACTGAAGCTTTCTTT. Protein product: CASSPNRGQGTEAFF.

This clone was recorded a few times. The V and J genes are TRBV27 and TRBJ2-7; perhaps TRBD2 as D (6 bases). Trimming removed 6 bases at V and 3 bases at J, with 21 bases between. Per germline, CDR1 MNHEY and CDR2 SMNVEV (reference sequence). The CDR3 is 16 residues long. The CDR3 here is CASSILSHGGSYEQYF. The CDR3 DNA reads TGTGCCAGCAGCATACTCAGTCACGGGGGAAGCTACGAGCAGTACTTC.

The rearrangement links TRBV30 to TRBJ2-5, with TRBD1 matching 8 bases. The CDR3 contains 13 residues. After removal of 3 bases from V and 5 bases from J, the junction contained 5 bases not matched to a gene. Germline V gene data show CDR1 as GTSNPN and CDR2 as SVGIG (reference sequence). This chain's CDR3 is CAWRRTGKETQYF. The CDR3 DNA sequence: TGTGCCTGGAGGAGGACAGGGAAGGAGACCCAGTACTTC.

This sequence joins TRBV5-4 and TRBJ1-1; D gene ambiguous. Trimming shortened V by 1 base and J by 0 bases, and 4 bases separated the two germline ends. CDR1 is SGHNT and CDR2 is YYREEE in the germline V gene (reference sequence). The CDR3 runs to 13 residues. The CDR3 coding sequence is TGTGCCAGCAGCTTGCCCGTGAACACTGAAGCTTTCTTT. It is translated as CASSLPVNTEAFF. The entire variable domain, with the rest obtained from reference TRBV5-4 and TRBJ1-1, is as follows: ETGVTQSPTHLIKTRGQQVTLRCSSQSGHNTVSWYQQALGQGPQFIFQYYREEENGRGNFPPRFSGLQFPNYSSELNVNALELDDSALYLCASSLPVNTEAFFGQGTRLTVV.

This clone was counted a few times. V usage is TRBV28 and J usage is TRBJ1-1; 10 bases fit TRBD1. Germline V gene sequence: CDR1 MDHEN, CDR2 SYDVKM. V lost 5 bases and J lost 2; bases outside the gene matches: 5. The CDR3 is made up of 15 amino acids. Here the CDR3 reads CASSVGTGDNTEAFF. For the CDR3, the DNA is TGTGCCAGCAGTGTCGGGACAGGGGACAACACTGAAGCTTTCTTT.

This chain joins TRBV27 and TRBJ2-7; tentatively, D is TRBD2 (5 bases). The CDR3 covers 14 residues. Germline CDR1 MNHEY, CDR2 SMNVEV (reference sequence). The V end lost 5 bases, the J end lost 3 bases, and 14 bases lay between the germline ends. The CDR3 loop reads CASSPIPLVYEQYF. The CDR3, as DNA: TGTGCCAGCAGTCCGATCCCACTAGTCTACGAGCAGTACTTC.

In its sample, this clone was seen once. This chain links TRBV28 with TRBJ1-1, with D unclear. Germline V gene data show CDR1 as MDHEN and CDR2 as SYDVKM. The CDR3 loop spans 13 amino acids. Trimming removed 6 bases at V and 4 bases at J, with 12 bases between. The CDR3 coding sequence is TGTGCCAGCAGCGGGAAGGTAGTCACTGAAGCTTTCTTT. This gives the protein CASSGKVVTEAFF.

The V call is TRBV28, the J call TRBJ1-6, with D possibly matching TRBD1 (5 bases). With 5 bases removed from V and 4 bases from J, the gap between germline ends came to 12 bases. The CDR3 sequence is 15 residues long. Germline loops: CDR1 MDHEN, CDR2 SYDVKM. Here the CDR3 DNA reads TGTGCCAGCAGTCACCGGACACCTTATAATTCACCCCTCCACTTT. Its translation is CASSHRTPYNSPLHF.

The chain combines TRBV24-1 with TRBJ2-3; 8 bases align to TRBD1. The CDR3 consists of 15 residues. Germline assignment: CDR1 KGHDR and CDR2 SFDVKD. V lost 3 bases to trimming and J lost 8 bases; unmatched junction nucleotides: 9. CDR3 region: CATSDARGLESTQYF. DNA of the CDR3: TGTGCCACCAGTGATGCCAGGGGGCTAGAGAGTACGCAGTATTTT.

The chain carries TRBV5-6 and TRBJ1-2; tentative D call: TRBD1 (6 bases). V shed 1 base and J shed 0 bases, with 16 bases lying between them. The CDR3 contains 17 residues. Germline CDR1 and CDR2: SGHDT and YYEEEE. The DNA of the CDR3 is TGTGCCAGCAGCTTGTTGCCGGACAGCTACCCTAACTATGGCTACACCTTC. Protein: CASSLLPDSYPNYGYTF.

The chain uses TRBV5-1 and TRBJ2-3; 9 bases line up with TRBD1. CDR1 SGHRS and CDR2 YFSETQ come from the germline V gene. V lost 1 base, J lost 5 bases, and 5 bases stayed unmatched. The length of the CDR3 is 15 residues. CDR3 coding DNA: TGCGCCAGCAGCTTGAGGACAGGGGTACAAGATACGCAGTATTTT. This codes for CASSLRTGVQDTQYF.